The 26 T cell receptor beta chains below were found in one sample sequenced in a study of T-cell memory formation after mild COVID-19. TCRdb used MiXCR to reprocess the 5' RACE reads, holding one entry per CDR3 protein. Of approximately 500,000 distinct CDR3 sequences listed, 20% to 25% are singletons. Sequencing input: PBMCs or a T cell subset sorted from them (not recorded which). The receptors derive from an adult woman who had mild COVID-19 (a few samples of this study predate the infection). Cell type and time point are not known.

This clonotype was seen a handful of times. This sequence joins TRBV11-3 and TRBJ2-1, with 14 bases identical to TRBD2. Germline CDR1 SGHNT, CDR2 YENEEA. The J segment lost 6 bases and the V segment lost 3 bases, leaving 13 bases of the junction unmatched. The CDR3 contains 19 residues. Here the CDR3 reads CASSFFGTSGSHMGNEQFF. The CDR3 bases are TGTGCCAGCAGCTTCTTCGGGACTAGCGGGAGCCATATGGGCAATGAGCAGTTCTTC.

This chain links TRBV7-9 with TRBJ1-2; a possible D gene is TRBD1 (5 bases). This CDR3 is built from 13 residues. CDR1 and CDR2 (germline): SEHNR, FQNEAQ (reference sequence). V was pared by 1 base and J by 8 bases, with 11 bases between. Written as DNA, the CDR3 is TGTGCCAGCAGCTTAGAGGCCCCAGGGGGCTACACCTTC. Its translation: CASSLEAPGGYTF.

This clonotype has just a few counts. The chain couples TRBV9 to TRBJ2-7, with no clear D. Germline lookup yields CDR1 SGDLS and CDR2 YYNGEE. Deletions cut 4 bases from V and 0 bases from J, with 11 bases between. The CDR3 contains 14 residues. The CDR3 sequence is CASSPRGASYEQYF. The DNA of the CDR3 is TGTGCCAGCAGCCCCCGAGGAGCCTCCTACGAGCAGTACTTC.

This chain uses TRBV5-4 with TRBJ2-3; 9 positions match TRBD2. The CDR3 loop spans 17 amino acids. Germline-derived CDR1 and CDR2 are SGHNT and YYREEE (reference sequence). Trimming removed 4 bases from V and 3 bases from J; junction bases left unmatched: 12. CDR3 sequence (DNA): TGTGCCAGCAGCAAATTTATAGCGGGGGCTACTACAGATACGCAGTATTTT. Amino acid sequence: CASSKFIAGATTDTQYF.

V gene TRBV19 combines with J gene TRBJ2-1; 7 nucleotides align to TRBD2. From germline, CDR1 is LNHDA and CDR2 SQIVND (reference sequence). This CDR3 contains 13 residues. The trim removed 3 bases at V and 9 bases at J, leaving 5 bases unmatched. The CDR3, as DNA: TGTGCCAGTAGTATCCCTTCGGGGGGTGAGCAGTTCTTC. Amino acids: CASSIPSGGEQFF.

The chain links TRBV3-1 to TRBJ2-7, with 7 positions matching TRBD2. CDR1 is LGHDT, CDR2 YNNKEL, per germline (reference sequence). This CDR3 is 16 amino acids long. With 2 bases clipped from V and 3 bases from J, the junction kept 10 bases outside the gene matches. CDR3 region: CASSQRHAGVSYEQYF. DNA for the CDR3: TGTGCCAGCAGCCAACGCCACGCGGGAGTAAGCTACGAGCAGTACTTC.

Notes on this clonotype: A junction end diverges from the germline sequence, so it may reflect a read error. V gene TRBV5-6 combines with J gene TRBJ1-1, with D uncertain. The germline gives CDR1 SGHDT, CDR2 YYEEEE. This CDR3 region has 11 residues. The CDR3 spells CASSINSEAFF. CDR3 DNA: TGTGCCAGCAGCATAAACAGTGAAGCTTTCTTT.

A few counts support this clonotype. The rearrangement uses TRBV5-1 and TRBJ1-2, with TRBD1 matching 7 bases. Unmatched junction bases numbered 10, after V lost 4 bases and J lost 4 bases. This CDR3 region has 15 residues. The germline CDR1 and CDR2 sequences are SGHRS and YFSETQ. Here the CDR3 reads CASSAEGALGYGYTF. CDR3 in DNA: TGCGCCAGCAGCGCCGAGGGGGCGCTGGGCTATGGCTACACCTTC.

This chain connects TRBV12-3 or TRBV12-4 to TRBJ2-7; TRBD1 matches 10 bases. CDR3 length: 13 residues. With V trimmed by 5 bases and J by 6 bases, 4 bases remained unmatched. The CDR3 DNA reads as TGTGCCAGCAGTAGGGGACAGGGGATCGAGCAGTACTTC. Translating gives CASSRGQGIEQYF.

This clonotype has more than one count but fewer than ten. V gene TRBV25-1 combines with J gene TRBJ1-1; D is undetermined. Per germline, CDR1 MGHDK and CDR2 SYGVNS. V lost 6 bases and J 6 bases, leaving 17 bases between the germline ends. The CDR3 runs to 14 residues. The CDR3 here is CASSESRGSSEAFF. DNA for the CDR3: TGTGCCAGCAGCGAAAGTCGGGGAAGTTCTGAAGCTTTCTTT. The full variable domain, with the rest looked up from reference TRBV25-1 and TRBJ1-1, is EADIYQTPRYLVIGTGKKITLECSQTMGHDKMYWYQQDPGMELHLIHYSYGVNSTEKGDLSSESTVSRIRTEHFPLTLESARPSHTSQYLCASSESRGSSEAFFGQGTRLTVV.

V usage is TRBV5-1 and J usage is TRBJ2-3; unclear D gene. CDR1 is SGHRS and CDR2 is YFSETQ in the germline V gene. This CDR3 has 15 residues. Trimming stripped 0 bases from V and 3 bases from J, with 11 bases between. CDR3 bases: TGCGCCAGCAGCTTGGGAGGCCAGAGGACAGATACGCAGTATTTT. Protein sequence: CASSLGGQRTDTQYF.

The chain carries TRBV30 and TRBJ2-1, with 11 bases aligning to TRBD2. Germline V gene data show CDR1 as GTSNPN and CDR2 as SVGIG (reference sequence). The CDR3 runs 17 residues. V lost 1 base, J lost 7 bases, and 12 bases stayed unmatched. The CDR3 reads CAWSGGLAGGPGNEQFF. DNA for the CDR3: TGTGCCTGGAGTGGGGGTTTAGCGGGAGGGCCGGGGAATGAGCAGTTCTTC.

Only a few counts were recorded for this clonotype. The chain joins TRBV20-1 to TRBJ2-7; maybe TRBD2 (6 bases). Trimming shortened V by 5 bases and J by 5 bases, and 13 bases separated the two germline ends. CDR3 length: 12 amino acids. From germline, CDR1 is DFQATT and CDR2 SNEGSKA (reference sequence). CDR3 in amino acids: CSAAGTADEQYF. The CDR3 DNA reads TGCAGTGCTGCCGGGACTGCCGACGAGCAGTACTTC.

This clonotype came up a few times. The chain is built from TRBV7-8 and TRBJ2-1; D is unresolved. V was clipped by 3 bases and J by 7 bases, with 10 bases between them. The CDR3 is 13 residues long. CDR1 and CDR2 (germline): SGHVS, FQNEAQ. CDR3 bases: TGTGCCAGCAGCTTCTCTAAAGATAATGAGCAGTTCTTC. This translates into CASSFSKDNEQFF.

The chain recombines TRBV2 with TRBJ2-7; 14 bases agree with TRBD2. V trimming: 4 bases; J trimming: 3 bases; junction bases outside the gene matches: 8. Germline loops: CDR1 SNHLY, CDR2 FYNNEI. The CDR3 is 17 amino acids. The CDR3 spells CASSAKGLAGENYEQYF. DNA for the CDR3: TGTGCCAGCAGTGCGAAGGGACTAGCGGGGGAAAACTACGAGCAGTACTTC.

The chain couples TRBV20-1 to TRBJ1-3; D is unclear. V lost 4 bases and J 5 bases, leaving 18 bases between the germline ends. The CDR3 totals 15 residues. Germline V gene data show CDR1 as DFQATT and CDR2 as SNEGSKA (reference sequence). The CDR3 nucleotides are TGCAGTGCTATCGATAGCCGGAGAAGGAGAAACACCATATATTTT. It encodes CSAIDSRRRRNTIYF.

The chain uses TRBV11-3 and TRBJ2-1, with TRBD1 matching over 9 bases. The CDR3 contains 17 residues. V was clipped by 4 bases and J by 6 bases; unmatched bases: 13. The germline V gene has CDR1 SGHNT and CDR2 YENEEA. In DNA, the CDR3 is TGTGCCAGCAGCTCAGGGGGACAGGGAGGGATCGGCAATGAGCAGTTCTTC. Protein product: CASSSGGQGGIGNEQFF.

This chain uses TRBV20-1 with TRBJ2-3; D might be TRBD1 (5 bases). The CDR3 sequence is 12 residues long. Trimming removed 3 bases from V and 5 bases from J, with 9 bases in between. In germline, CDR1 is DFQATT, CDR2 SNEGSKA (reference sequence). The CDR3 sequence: CSARTVQDTQYF. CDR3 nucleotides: TGCAGTGCTAGGACAGTTCAAGATACGCAGTATTTT.

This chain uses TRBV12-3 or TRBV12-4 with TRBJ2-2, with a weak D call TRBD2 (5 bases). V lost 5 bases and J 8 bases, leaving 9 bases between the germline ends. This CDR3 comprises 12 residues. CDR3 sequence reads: CASSDPGGELFF. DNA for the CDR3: TGTGCCAGCAGTGACCCGGGAGGGGAGCTGTTTTTT.

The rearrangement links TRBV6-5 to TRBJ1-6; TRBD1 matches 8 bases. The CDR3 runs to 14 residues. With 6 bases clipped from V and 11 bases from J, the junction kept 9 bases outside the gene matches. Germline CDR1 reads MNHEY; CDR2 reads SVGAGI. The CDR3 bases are TGTGCCAGCAGCCTCCGGGACAGGCAACCACCCCTCCACTTT. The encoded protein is CASSLRDRQPPLHF.

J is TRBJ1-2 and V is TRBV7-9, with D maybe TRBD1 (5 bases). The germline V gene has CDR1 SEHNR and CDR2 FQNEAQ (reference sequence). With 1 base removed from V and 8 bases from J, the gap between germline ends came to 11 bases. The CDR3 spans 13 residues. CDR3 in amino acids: CASSLGDAGGYTF. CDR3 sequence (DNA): TGTGCCAGCAGCTTAGGGGACGCCGGAGGCTACACCTTC.

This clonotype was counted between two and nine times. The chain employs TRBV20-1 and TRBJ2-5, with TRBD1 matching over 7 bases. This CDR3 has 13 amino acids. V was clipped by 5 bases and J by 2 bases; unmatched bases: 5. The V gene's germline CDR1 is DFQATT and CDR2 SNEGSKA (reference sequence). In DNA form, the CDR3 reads TGCAGTGCTCACGGGACAGAACAAGAGACCCAGTACTTC. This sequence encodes CSAHGTEQETQYF.

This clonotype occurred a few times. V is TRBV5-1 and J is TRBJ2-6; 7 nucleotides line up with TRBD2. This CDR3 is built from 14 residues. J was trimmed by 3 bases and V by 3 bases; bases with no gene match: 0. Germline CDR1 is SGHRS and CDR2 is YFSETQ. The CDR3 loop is CASSWTSGANVLTF. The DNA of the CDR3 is TGCGCCAGCAGCTGGACTAGTGGGGCCAACGTCCTGACTTTC.

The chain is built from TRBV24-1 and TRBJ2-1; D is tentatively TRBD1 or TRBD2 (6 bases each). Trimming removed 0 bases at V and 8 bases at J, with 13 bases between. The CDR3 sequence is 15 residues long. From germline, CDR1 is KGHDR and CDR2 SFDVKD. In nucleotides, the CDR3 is TGTGCCACCAGTGATTTGCGGGGGCCCTCGGATGAGCAGTTCTTC. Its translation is CATSDLRGPSDEQFF.

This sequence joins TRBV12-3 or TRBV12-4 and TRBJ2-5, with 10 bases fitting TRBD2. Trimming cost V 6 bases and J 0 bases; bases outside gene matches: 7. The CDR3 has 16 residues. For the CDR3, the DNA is TGTGCCAGCAGCCCAAGTAGCGGGAGGTACCAAGAGACCCAGTACTTC. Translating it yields CASSPSSGRYQETQYF.

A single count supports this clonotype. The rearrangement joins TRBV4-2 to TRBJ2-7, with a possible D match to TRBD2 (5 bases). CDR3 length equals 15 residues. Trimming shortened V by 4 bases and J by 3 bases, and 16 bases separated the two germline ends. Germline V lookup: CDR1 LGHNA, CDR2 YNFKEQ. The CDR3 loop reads CASSLERGSYYEQYF. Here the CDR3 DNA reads TGTGCCAGCAGCCTAGAACGCGGGTCCTACTACGAGCAGTACTTC.